These 19 T cell receptor beta chains were sequenced from one sample in a study of cytomegalovirus exposure and HLA in healthy donors. A multiplex PCR was run with 60 Vbeta primers and 13 Jbeta primers. The repertoire was sequenced with immunoSEQ multiplex PCR; TCRdb's copy has only in-frame clones and lacks some. The table for this sample gives about 47,000 clones. The sample consisted of PBMCs. Every receptor here comes from a male donor in good health and CMV-seronegative.

V and J are TRBV5-1 and TRBJ2-5, with a weak D call TRBD1 (5 bases). The V end lost 4 bases, the J end lost 5 bases, and 18 bases lay between the germline ends. This CDR3 has 15 amino acids. CDR1 is SGHRS, CDR2 YFSETQ, per germline. In DNA form, the CDR3 reads TGCGCCAGCAGCCTTGTCTCGGCTCAGGGTGAGACCCAGTACTTC. Translation gives CASSLVSAQGETQYF.

The chain carries TRBV6-5 and TRBJ1-2; possibly TRBD1 for D (5 bases). The CDR3 extends over 14 amino acids. Germline V gives CDR1 MNHEY, CDR2 SVGAGI. V was shortened by 6 bases and J by 7 bases, with 18 bases between the two germline ends. The DNA for the CDR3 is TGTGCCAGCAGGCCTCAGGGAACCCTCGGTGGCTACACCTTC. Translating gives CASRPQGTLGGYTF.

The gene calls are TRBV2 and TRBJ1-2; 7 bases line up with TRBD1. The CDR3 contains 13 residues. Germline V CDR1 and CDR2: SNHLY, FYNNEI. V trimming: 5 bases; J trimming: 3 bases; junction bases outside the gene matches: 3. For the CDR3, the DNA is TGTGCCAGCAGTTTTACAGGGGACTATGGCTACACCTTC. This encodes CASSFTGDYGYTF. The full variable domain, its missing parts supplied by reference TRBV2 and TRBJ1-2, is EPEVTQTPSHQVTQMGQEVILRCVPISNHLYFYWYRQILGQKVEFLVSFYNNEISEKSEIFDDQFSVERPDGSNFTLKIRSTKLEDSAMYFCASSFTGDYGYTFGSGTRLTVV.

CDR3 amino acids: CASSFGTGRPYEQYF. The CDR3 DNA reads TGTGCCAGCAGTTTCGGGACTGGAAGACCGTACGAGCAGTACTTC. V and J are TRBV27 and TRBJ2-7; the D gene is possibly TRBD2 (6 bases). Germline-derived CDR1 and CDR2 are MNHEY and SMNVEV (reference sequence). There are 15 residues in the CDR3. Trimming cost V 3 bases and J 4 bases, with 16 bases left between them.

The chain combines TRBV5-8 with TRBJ1-1, with 7 bases lining up with TRBD1. The germline V gene encodes CDR1 SGHTS and CDR2 YDEGEE. The J segment lost 7 bases and the V segment lost 1 base, leaving 4 bases of the junction unmatched. This CDR3 region has 13 residues. The CDR3 DNA reads TGTGCCAGCAGCTTGTTGGGACAGCTTGAAGCTTTCTTT. This codes for CASSLLGQLEAFF.

CDR3 nucleotide sequence: TGTGCCAGCAGCTCGGGTCGTGTAGGAAACACTGAAGCTTTCTTT. It translates to CASSSGRVGNTEAFF. The rearrangement joins TRBV5-6 to TRBJ1-1, with unresolved D. CDR3 length: 15 residues. V dropped 3 bases and J dropped 2 bases, with 14 bases sitting between them. Germline assignment: CDR1 SGHDT and CDR2 YYEEEE.

The chain employs TRBV7-8 and TRBJ2-2; 7 bases agree with TRBD1. The CDR3 is 17 amino acids. From germline, CDR1 is SGHVS and CDR2 FQNEAQ. V lost 4 bases, J lost 1 base, and 9 bases stayed unmatched. The CDR3 bases are TGTGCCAGCAGCTACCTCGGGACAGTTTTGAACACCGGGGAGCTGTTTTTT. This gives the protein CASSYLGTVLNTGELFF.

V gene TRBV9 combines with J gene TRBJ1-1; D might be TRBD1 (5 bases). V lost 5 bases to trimming and J lost 2 bases, with 10 bases between them. Germline V gene data show CDR1 as SGDLS and CDR2 as YYNGEE. The CDR3 runs to 13 residues. CDR3 nucleotides: TGTGCCAGCAGTTTCCAGGGTAACACTGAAGCTTTCTTT. Protein sequence: CASSFQGNTEAFF. The whole variable domain, remainder taken from reference TRBV9 and TRBJ1-1, is DSGVTQTPKHLITATGQRVTLRCSPRSGDLSVYWYQQSLDQGLQFLIQYYNGEERAKGNILERFSAQQFPDLHSELNLSSLELGDSALYFCASSFQGNTEAFFGQGTRLTVV.

V and J are TRBV5-1 and TRBJ2-7; TRBD2 matches 10 bases. The CDR3 covers 16 residues. The germline gives CDR1 SGHRS, CDR2 YFSETQ. V dropped 1 base and J dropped 3; count of bases not matched to a gene: 7. Written as DNA, the CDR3 is TGCGCCAGCAGCTTGTGGAGGCTAGCGGGGGTCTACGAGCAGTACTTC. Protein sequence: CASSLWRLAGVYEQYF.

The chain joins TRBV18 to TRBJ2-6; the match to TRBD1 covers 9 bases. The germline CDR1 and CDR2 sequences are KGHSH and LQKENI. The CDR3 loop spans 19 amino acids. Trimming cost V 3 bases and J 0 bases; bases outside gene matches: 9. CDR3 DNA sequence: TGTGCCAGCTCACCGGGAACAGGGGGCGACAGCTCTGGGGCCAACGTCCTGACTTTC. Translating gives CASSPGTGGDSSGANVLTF.

The chain combines TRBV25-1 with TRBJ1-3; 7 bases are shared with TRBD1. Germline V gene data show CDR1 as MGHDK and CDR2 as SYGVNS. The CDR3 loop spans 14 amino acids. Losses at the gene ends were 6 bases for V and 2 bases for J; bases not matched to a gene: 4. The CDR3 bases are TGTGCCAGCAGAACGCAGGGGGCTGGAAACACCATATATTTT. This translates into CASRTQGAGNTIYF.

J is TRBJ2-7 and V is TRBV6-5, with a tentative D call TRBD2 (7 bases). Germline V gene data show CDR1 as MNHEY and CDR2 as SVGAGI. Trimming took off 8 bases at V and 6 bases at J, with 17 bases between the two ends. The CDR3 totals 13 residues. The CDR3 nucleotides read TGTGCCAGCTGGGGGGGCGGGGGACGCGAGCAGTACTTC. Its translation is CASWGGGGREQYF.

The chain joins TRBV27 to TRBJ2-1; the D is unclear. Germline lookup yields CDR1 MNHEY and CDR2 SMNVEV (reference sequence). Trimming removed 2 bases from V and 5 bases from J, with 4 bases in between. The CDR3 consists of 12 residues. The CDR3 loop is CASSLTDNEQFF. Written as DNA, the CDR3 is TGTGCCAGCAGTTTAACAGACAATGAGCAGTTCTTC.

The rearrangement joins TRBV6-5 to TRBJ1-2; 12 nucleotides align to TRBD1. This CDR3 contains 15 residues. V trimming: 0 bases; J trimming: 7 bases; junction bases outside the gene matches: 3. Germline V gives CDR1 MNHEY, CDR2 SVGAGI. The CDR3 DNA is TGTGCCAGCAGTTACTCGGGGACAGGGGGCTTTGGCTACACCTTC. It encodes CASSYSGTGGFGYTF.

The genes are TRBV10-3 and TRBJ1-3, with 8 bases that match TRBD1. Germline CDR1 reads ENHRY; CDR2 reads SYGVKD. The CDR3 contains 18 residues. With V trimmed by 6 bases and J by 0 bases, 13 bases remained unmatched. CDR3 DNA sequence: TGTGCCATCAGCGAACCCGACAGGGGAGGGGGCTCTGGAAACACCATATATTTT. Its translation: CAISEPDRGGGSGNTIYF.

This chain joins TRBV29-1 and TRBJ1-1, with a possible D match to TRBD1 (5 bases). There are 14 residues in the CDR3. Germline V gene lookup returns CDR1 SQVTM and CDR2 ANQGSEA. Trimming took off 7 bases at V and 3 bases at J, with 18 bases between the two ends. The CDR3 DNA follows: TGCAGCGGCGCAACCCTCAGGGTTGACACTGAAGCTTTCTTT. It codes for CSGATLRVDTEAFF.

The rearrangement links TRBV6-5 to TRBJ2-6; D not certain. The CDR3 loop spans 15 amino acids. The V end lost 5 bases, the J end lost 4 bases, and 12 bases lay between the germline ends. Germline CDR1 is MNHEY and CDR2 is SVGAGI. CDR3 protein: CASSRVPQGANVLTF. The CDR3 DNA follows: TGTGCCAGCAGTCGCGTACCACAGGGGGCCAACGTCCTGACTTTC.

The rearrangement links TRBV20-1 to TRBJ2-7; unclear D gene. The CDR3 covers 11 residues. Germline-derived CDR1 and CDR2 are DFQATT and SNEGSKA (reference sequence). V dropped 3 bases and J dropped 4 bases, with 7 bases sitting between them. CDR3 region: CSASTGYEQYF. The CDR3 coding sequence is TGCAGTGCTAGTACCGGGTACGAGCAGTACTTC.

The chain links TRBV30 to TRBJ2-7; D is uncertain. CDR3 length: 15 amino acids. V gave up 3 bases and J gave up 3 bases, with 18 bases separating them. The V gene's germline CDR1 is GTSNPN and CDR2 SVGIG (reference sequence). The CDR3 loop reads CAWSSQAPGHYEQYF. Here the CDR3 DNA reads TGTGCCTGGAGCAGCCAGGCCCCCGGCCACTACGAGCAGTACTTC.